This T cell receptor beta chain was recovered during a study of patients and donors after allogeneic stem cell transplantation. Only a few counts were recorded for this clonotype. The CDR3 has 15 residues. Losses at the gene ends were 2 bases for V and 1 base for J; bases not matched to a gene: 4. Germline CDR1 and CDR2: SGHRS and YFSETQ. From the RT-PCR reads, TCRdb called clonotypes with MiXCR, one entry per CDR3 protein. The table shows hundreds of thousands of distinct CDR3 sequences, with about a sixth occurring only once. This TCR derives from a human donor who was either an allogeneic HSCT recipient or a stem cell or donor lymphocyte infusion donor (not recorded which). It is not recorded whose cells these are; they may come from a transplant donor. This chain connects TRBV5-1 to TRBJ1-2, with 8 bases fitting TRBD1. Sequencing was performed on blood, either unsorted or a sorted T cell fraction (not recorded which). The CDR3 bases are TGCGCCAGCAGCTTTGGACAGGGCGATAACTATGGCTACACCTTC. Encoded protein: CASSFGQGDNYGYTF. Variable domain in full (rest from reference TRBV5-1 and TRBJ1-2): KAGVTQTPRYLIKTRGQQVTLSCSPISGHRSVSWYQQTPGQGLQFLFEYFSETQRNKGNFPGRFSGRQFSNSRSEMNVSTLELGDSALYLCASSFGQGDNYGYTFGSGTRLTVV.